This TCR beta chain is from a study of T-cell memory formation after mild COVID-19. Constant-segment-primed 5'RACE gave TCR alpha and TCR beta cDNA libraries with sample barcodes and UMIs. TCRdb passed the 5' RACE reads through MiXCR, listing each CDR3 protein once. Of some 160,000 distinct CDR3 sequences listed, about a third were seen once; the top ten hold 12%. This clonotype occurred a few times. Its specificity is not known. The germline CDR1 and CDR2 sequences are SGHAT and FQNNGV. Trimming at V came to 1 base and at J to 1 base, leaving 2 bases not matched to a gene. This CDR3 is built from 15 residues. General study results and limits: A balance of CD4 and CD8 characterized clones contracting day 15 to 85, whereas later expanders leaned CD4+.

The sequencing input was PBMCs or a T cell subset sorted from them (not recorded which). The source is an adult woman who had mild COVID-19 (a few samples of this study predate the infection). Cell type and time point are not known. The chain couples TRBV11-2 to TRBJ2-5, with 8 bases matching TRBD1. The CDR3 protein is CASSLGQGFQETQYF. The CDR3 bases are TGTGCCAGCAGCTTAGGACAGGGGTTCCAAGAGACCCAGTACTTC. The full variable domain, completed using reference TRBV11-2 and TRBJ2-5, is EAGVAQSPRYKIIEKRQSVAFWCNPISGHATLYWYQQILGQGPKLLIQFQNNGVVDDSQLPKDRFSAERLKGVDSTLKIQPAKLEDSAVYLCASSLGQGFQETQYFGPGTRLLVL.